The rows below give T cell receptor beta chains drawn from one sample of a study of T cell repertoires in cytomegalovirus infection. TCRdb reprocessed the reads via MiXCR and lists one record per CDR3 protein. The sample contains 230,000 or so distinct CDR3 sequences, 15% to 20% of which appear only once. The sequenced sample was CD8+ T cells from PBMCs. These receptors were obtained from a human donor in good health (CMV status not recorded). Some clones in this sample may be carry-over from other donors' samples. CDR3s include the opening cysteine and the closing phenylalanine or tryptophan. The D gene is left open where the match is weak. Only some rows state a clone size, as once, few, many or a class for expanded clones.

J gene | CDR3 length | clone size | D gene | V gene | CDR3 protein | CDR3 DNA
TRBJ2-7 | 15 | many | TRBD1 | TRBV7-9 | CASSKTGQGSYEQYF | TGTGCCAGCAGCAAGACGGGACAGGGTTCATACGAGCAGTACTTC
TRBJ1-4 | 13 | many | . | TRBV7-6 | CASSSKGGEKLFF | TGTGCCAGCAGCTCAAAAGGGGGTGAAAAACTGTTTTTT
TRBJ1-5 | 15 | many | . | TRBV6-2/TRBV6-3 | CASSYDNGLNQPQHF | TGTGCCAGCAGTTACGACAACGGGCTCAATCAGCCCCAGCATTTT
TRBJ2-7 | 15 | . | TRBD1 | TRBV20-1 | CSASGGQGVGYEQYF | TGCAGTGCTAGTGGCGGACAGGGGGTGGGCTACGAGCAGTACTTC
TRBJ2-7 | 15 | . | . | TRBV4-3 | CASSQDRGARDEQYF | TGCGCCAGCAGCCAAGATCGGGGGGCGCGGGACGAGCAGTACTTC
TRBJ1-1 | 11 | . | . | TRBV7-9 | CASQKGREAFF | TGTGCCAGTCAAAAGGGGCGTGAAGCTTTCTTT
TRBJ1-4 | 15 | . | . | TRBV14 | CASSQEQGVDEKLFF | TGTGCCAGCAGCCAAGAGCAGGGCGTGGATGAAAAACTGTTTTTT
TRBJ2-3 | 17 | . | . | TRBV5-1 | CASSLAAAGLSTDTQYF | TGCGCCAGCAGCTTGGCCGCCGCGGGGCTTAGCACAGATACGCAGTATTTT
TRBJ2-2 | 19 | . | TRBD2 | TRBV4-3 | CASSQGPWASGDNTGELFF | TGCGCCAGCAGCCAAGGGCCTTGGGCTAGCGGGGACAACACCGGGGAGCTGTTTTTT
TRBJ2-4 | 12 | many | . | TRBV7-9 | CASSLHRDEAYF | TGTGCCAGCAGCTTACACAGGGATGAAGCGTACTTC
TRBJ1-6 | 16 | . | . | TRBV5-1 | CASSWGESTYNSPLHF | TGCGCCAGCAGCTGGGGGGAGAGTACCTATAATTCACCCCTCCACTTT
TRBJ2-7 | 11 | . | . | TRBV27 | CASGRFYEQYF | TGTGCCAGCGGCAGGTTCTACGAGCAGTACTTC
TRBJ2-1 | 16 | . | . | TRBV10-3 | CAISELGVSSYNEQFF | TGTGCCATCAGTGAGCTGGGGGTAAGCTCCTACAATGAGCAGTTCTTC
TRBJ1-6 | 14 | many | . | TRBV7-6 | CASSLAAMGSPLHF | TGTGCCAGCAGCTTAGCGGCTATGGGTTCACCCCTCCACTTT
TRBJ2-7 | 12 | . | . | TRBV29-1 | CSVVGNSYEQYF | TGCAGCGTTGTAGGCAACTCCTACGAGCAGTACTTC
TRBJ2-7 | 16 | few | TRBD2 | TRBV4-2 | CASSQDAFGLAYEQYF | TGTGCCAGCAGCCAAGATGCCTTCGGACTAGCCTACGAGCAGTACTTC
TRBJ2-2 | 16 | . | . | TRBV13 | CASSEQGMANTGELFF | TGTGCCAGCAGCGAACAGGGAATGGCGAACACCGGGGAGCTGTTTTTT
TRBJ2-2 | 17 | . | . | TRBV27 | CASSLLFGGPIPGELFF | TGTGCCAGCAGTTTACTCTTCGGGGGGCCGATCCCCGGGGAGCTGTTTTTT
TRBJ1-5 | 16 | many | . | TRBV25-1 | CASSPNGLGLGQPQHF | TGTGCCAGCAGCCCGAACGGGCTAGGGCTCGGTCAGCCCCAGCATTTT
TRBJ2-7 | 11 | . | TRBD1 | TRBV29-1 | CSVSGTDEQYF | TGCAGCGTCTCCGGGACAGACGAGCAGTACTTC
TRBJ2-1 | 14 | many | . | TRBV27 | CASSRVGHYNEQFF | TGTGCCAGCAGCCGAGTAGGGCACTACAATGAGCAGTTCTTC
TRBJ2-7 | 15 | many | . | TRBV7-6 | CASSFGGMEPYEQYF | TGTGCCAGCAGTTTTGGGGGGATGGAGCCCTACGAGCAGTACTTC
TRBJ1-5 | 16 | few | . | TRBV7-6 | CASSLFSGTSNQPQHF | TGTGCCAGCAGCTTATTTTCGGGGACGAGCAATCAGCCCCAGCATTTT
TRBJ1-2 | 14 | few | TRBD1 | TRBV20-1 | CSASRGPSNYGYTF | TGCAGTGCTAGCAGGGGGCCATCTAACTATGGCTACACCTTC
TRBJ2-1 | 18 | . | TRBD2 | TRBV7-9 | CASSITRTSGGAVNEQFF | TGTGCCAGCAGCATCACCCGGACTAGCGGGGGGGCCGTCAATGAGCAGTTCTTC
TRBJ2-1 | 14 | . | TRBD2 | TRBV6-2/TRBV6-3 | CASLASGAYNEQFF | TGTGCCAGCCTGGCTAGCGGGGCTTACAATGAGCAGTTCTTC
TRBJ2-5 | 16 | few | TRBD2 | TRBV27 | CASSGLAGDGQETQYF | TGTGCCAGCAGTGGGCTAGCGGGGGACGGGCAAGAGACCCAGTACTTC
TRBJ2-3 | 15 | few | . | TRBV6-2/TRBV6-3 | CASSPGADDTDTQYF | TGTGCCAGCAGTCCGGGGGCTGACGACACAGATACGCAGTATTTT
TRBJ1-2 | 15 | few | . | TRBV15 | CATSRDEQGDYGYTF | TGTGCCACCAGCAGAGATGAGCAGGGAGACTATGGCTACACCTTC
TRBJ1-1 | 17 | many | TRBD1 | TRBV7-9 | CASSPPGQGSLNTEAFF | TGTGCCAGCAGCCCACCGGGACAGGGGAGCTTGAACACTGAAGCTTTCTTT
TRBJ2-1 | 15 | many | . | TRBV7-9 | CASSLPGGKENEQFF | TGTGCCAGCAGCCTCCCGGGGGGCAAGGAAAATGAGCAGTTCTTC
TRBJ2-5 | 16 | few | TRBD1 | TRBV7-8 | CASSLALTGPGKTQYF | TGTGCCAGCAGCTTAGCGCTGACAGGGCCGGGAAAGACCCAGTACTTC
TRBJ2-7 | 15 | few | . | TRBV5-1 | CASSFNRDTPYEQYF | TGCGCCAGCAGCTTCAACCGGGACACCCCCTACGAGCAGTACTTC
TRBJ2-7 | 14 | . | . | TRBV20-1 | CSARTATSSYEQYF | TGCAGTGCTAGGACAGCCACAAGCTCCTACGAGCAGTACTTC
TRBJ2-7 | 15 | many | . | TRBV28 | CASSFQPAPVYEQYF | TGTGCCAGCAGTTTTCAACCGGCCCCCGTCTACGAGCAGTACTTC
TRBJ1-2 | 17 | many | . | TRBV7-9 | CASSLSRDMKVHSGYTF | TGTGCCAGCAGCTTGAGCCGGGACATGAAAGTTCATTCTGGCTACACCTTC
TRBJ1-1 | 16 | few | TRBD1 | TRBV12-5 | CASGFPEGAGYTEAFF | TGTGCTAGTGGTTTCCCTGAGGGGGCAGGGTACACTGAAGCTTTCTTT
TRBJ2-1 | 11 | few | . | TRBV29-1 | CSVERGDEQFF | TGCAGCGTTGAAAGGGGGGATGAGCAGTTCTTC
TRBJ2-7 | 13 | . | . | TRBV5-4 | CASSEDPDYEQYF | TGTGCCAGCAGTGAGGATCCAGACTACGAGCAGTACTTC
TRBJ1-1 | 13 | many | TRBD1 | TRBV28 | CASSSRGDTEAFF | TGTGCCAGCAGTAGCAGGGGGGACACTGAAGCTTTCTTT
TRBJ2-7 | 15 | few | . | TRBV7-6 | CASSLVMDSSYEQYF | TGTGCCAGCAGCTTAGTCATGGATTCATCCTACGAGCAGTACTTC
TRBJ2-3 | 14 | . | . | TRBV6-5 | CASSPTRVTDTQYF | TGTGCCAGCAGCCCGACGAGGGTCACAGATACGCAGTATTTT
TRBJ2-3 | 15 | many | . | TRBV7-9 | CAIHLPDTYTDTQYF | TGTGCCATCCATCTACCGGACACGTACACAGATACGCAGTATTTT
TRBJ1-2 | 15 | . | . | TRBV7-8 | CASSLAFALLDSYTF | TGTGCCAGCAGCTTAGCTTTTGCTCTCCTAGATAGCTACACCTTC
TRBJ2-7 | 15 | few | TRBD1 | TRBV6-5 | CASSYSWAGGYEQYF | TGTGCCAGCAGTTACTCGTGGGCAGGGGGCTACGAGCAGTACTTC
TRBJ2-7 | 14 | many | . | TRBV4-1 | CASSQQVTTYEQYF | TGCGCCAGCAGCCAACAGGTGACCACCTACGAGCAGTACTTC
TRBJ2-3 | 16 | . | TRBD1 | TRBV6-6 | CASKNWGDRVVDTQYF | TGTGCCAGCAAAAACTGGGGGGACAGGGTGGTGGATACGCAGTATTTT
TRBJ1-4 | 14 | many | TRBD1 | TRBV7-9 | CASRRGQDGEKLFF | TGTGCCAGCAGAAGGGGACAGGACGGTGAAAAACTGTTTTTT